A selection of T cell receptor beta chains follows, all from one sample in a study of shared clonotypes between healthy human individuals. Sequenced by immunoSEQ multiplex PCR; TCRdb stores in-frame clones only, minus some. The table has under 2,000,000 clones, roughly 95% seen once. Material: naive CD8+ T cells sorted from blood. These receptors came from a man between 18 and 35 years old in good health. Both conserved end residues are part of each CDR3. The order of the fields is V gene, D gene, clone size, J gene, CDR3 protein, CDR3 DNA. A D gene is named only where the DNA matches it firmly. The size field is filled for only some rows; it gives once, few, many or a size class.

v_gene: TRBV5-4
d_gene: NA
abundance: NA
j_gene: TRBJ2-7
CDR3aa: CASSYSVAKDEQYF
CDR3nt: TGTGCCAGCAGCTACTCTGTGGCGAAGGACGAGCAGTACTTC

v_gene: TRBV5-1
d_gene: NA
abundance: NA
j_gene: TRBJ2-7
CDR3aa: CASSLLPGAYEQYF
CDR3nt: TGCGCCAGCAGCCTCCTCCCAGGGGCCTACGAGCAGTACTTC

v_gene: TRBV2
d_gene: NA
abundance: once
j_gene: TRBJ2-2
CDR3aa: CASSVFFETAGVGELFF
CDR3nt: TGTGCCAGCAGTGTTTTCTTCGAGACAGCCGGAGTCGGGGAGCTGTTTTTT

v_gene: TRBV15
d_gene: TRBD1
abundance: NA
j_gene: TRBJ1-2
CDR3aa: CATSRVKIEDRGDYGYTF
CDR3nt: TGTGCCACCAGCAGAGTTAAAATCGAGGACAGGGGAGACTATGGCTACACCTTC

v_gene: TRBV6-4
d_gene: NA
abundance: NA
j_gene: TRBJ2-3
CDR3aa: CASSDSGGDTQYF
CDR3nt: TGTGCCAGCAGTGACTCGGGCGGAGATACGCAGTATTTT

v_gene: TRBV11-2
d_gene: TRBD2
abundance: NA
j_gene: TRBJ2-5
CDR3aa: CASSSWTSLAETQYF
CDR3nt: TGTGCCAGCAGCTCCTGGACTAGCCTAGCTGAGACCCAGTACTTC

v_gene: TRBV30
d_gene: NA
abundance: NA
j_gene: TRBJ1-2
CDR3aa: CAWAGPLYGYTF
CDR3nt: TGTGCCTGGGCGGGGCCCCTCTATGGCTACACCTTC

v_gene: TRBV9
d_gene: TRBD2
abundance: NA
j_gene: TRBJ2-7
CDR3aa: CASSTGLAYEQYF
CDR3nt: TGTGCCAGCAGCACGGGACTAGCCTACGAGCAGTACTTC

v_gene: TRBV7-9
d_gene: NA
abundance: once
j_gene: TRBJ1-1
CDR3aa: CASSKPRGSGTDTEAFF
CDR3nt: TGTGCCAGCAGCAAACCCCGGGGTTCAGGGACGGACACTGAAGCTTTCTTT

v_gene: TRBV28
d_gene: NA
abundance: NA
j_gene: TRBJ1-4
CDR3aa: CASSSTQGGEKLFF
CDR3nt: TGTGCCAGCAGCTCCACTCAGGGCGGAGAAAAACTGTTTTTT

v_gene: TRBV15
d_gene: NA
abundance: NA
j_gene: TRBJ2-7
CDR3aa: CATSIQVSYEQYF
CDR3nt: TGTGCCACCAGCATACAGGTTTCCTACGAGCAGTACTTC

v_gene: TRBV6-6
d_gene: NA
abundance: once
j_gene: TRBJ1-1
CDR3aa: CASSTGTREEAFF
CDR3nt: TGTGCCAGCAGTACCGGGACCAGGGAGGAAGCTTTCTTT

v_gene: TRBV4-1
d_gene: TRBD2
abundance: NA
j_gene: TRBJ2-5
CDR3aa: CASSPRLAGLQETQYF
CDR3nt: TGCGCCAGCAGCCCGCGACTAGCGGGCCTACAAGAGACCCAGTACTTC

v_gene: TRBV10-3
d_gene: TRBD1
abundance: NA
j_gene: TRBJ2-7
CDR3aa: CAISDRDRGPYEQYF
CDR3nt: TGTGCCATCAGCGACCGAGACAGGGGCCCCTACGAGCAGTACTTC

v_gene: TRBV10-3
d_gene: NA
abundance: NA
j_gene: TRBJ2-7
CDR3aa: CAISEPALTGNFHEQYF
CDR3nt: TGTGCCATCAGTGAGCCAGCTCTCACGGGGAATTTTCACGAGCAGTACTTC

v_gene: TRBV7-2
d_gene: NA
abundance: NA
j_gene: TRBJ2-1
CDR3aa: CASSLALPDEQFF
CDR3nt: TGTGCCAGCAGCTTAGCACTCCCGGATGAGCAGTTCTTC

v_gene: TRBV29-1
d_gene: TRBD2
abundance: NA
j_gene: TRBJ2-1
CDR3aa: CSGRHSGISPLSYNEQFF
CDR3nt: TGCAGCGGAAGACATAGCGGGATTTCCCCCCTCTCCTACAATGAGCAGTTCTTC

v_gene: TRBV12-2
d_gene: NA
abundance: NA
j_gene: TRBJ2-7
CDR3aa: CASRSQGRLAGVGSYEQYF
CDR3nt: TGTGCAAGTCGCTCCCAGGGGAGACTAGCGGGAGTCGGGTCCTACGAGCAGTACTTC

v_gene: TRBV9
d_gene: NA
abundance: NA
j_gene: TRBJ1-1
CDR3aa: CASSVEGGGTEAFF
CDR3nt: TGTGCCAGCAGCGTAGAGGGGGGCGGGACTGAAGCTTTCTTT

v_gene: TRBV9
d_gene: NA
abundance: NA
j_gene: TRBJ1-6
CDR3aa: CASSEGSYNSPLHF
CDR3nt: TGTGCCAGCAGCGAAGGATCCTATAATTCACCCCTCCACTTT

v_gene: TRBV10-3
d_gene: NA
abundance: NA
j_gene: TRBJ2-2
CDR3aa: CAISESSGEYTGELFF
CDR3nt: TGTGCCATCAGTGAGTCTAGTGGGGAATACACCGGGGAGCTGTTTTTT

v_gene: TRBV4-2
d_gene: NA
abundance: NA
j_gene: TRBJ2-5
CDR3aa: CASSQEATGGAETQYF
CDR3nt: TGTGCCAGCAGCCAAGAGGCTACGGGGGGCGCGGAGACCCAGTACTTC

v_gene: TRBV6-5
d_gene: NA
abundance: NA
j_gene: TRBJ2-3
CDR3aa: CASSYSAGTDTQYF
CDR3nt: TGTGCCAGCAGTTATAGTGCTGGCACAGATACGCAGTATTTT

v_gene: TRBV7-9
d_gene: NA
abundance: once
j_gene: TRBJ2-3
CDR3aa: CASWRGDTQYF
CDR3nt: TGTGCCAGCTGGAGGGGAGATACGCAGTATTTT

v_gene: TRBV30
d_gene: NA
abundance: NA
j_gene: TRBJ2-6
CDR3aa: CAWSVPVFGANVLTF
CDR3nt: TGTGCCTGGAGTGTACCGGTGTTTGGGGCCAACGTCCTGACTTTC

v_gene: TRBV6-5
d_gene: TRBD2
abundance: once
j_gene: TRBJ2-1
CDR3aa: CASNQRGGPYNEQFF
CDR3nt: TGTGCCAGCAACCAGCGGGGGGGCCCCTACAATGAGCAGTTCTTC

v_gene: TRBV5-1
d_gene: NA
abundance: NA
j_gene: TRBJ2-2
CDR3aa: CASSATDLHTGELFF
CDR3nt: TGCGCCAGCAGCGCTACTGATTTACACACCGGGGAGCTGTTTTTT

v_gene: TRBV28
d_gene: NA
abundance: once
j_gene: TRBJ2-5
CDR3aa: CASSWGTGQETQYF
CDR3nt: TGTGCCAGCAGTTGGGGGACGGGGCAGGAGACCCAGTACTTC

v_gene: TRBV6-6
d_gene: NA
abundance: NA
j_gene: TRBJ2-3
CDR3aa: CASSYLDTQYF
CDR3nt: TGTGCCAGCAGTTATTTAGATACGCAGTATTTT

v_gene: TRBV21-1
d_gene: NA
abundance: NA
j_gene: TRBJ2-7
CDR3aa: CASSPQQGAREQYF
CDR3nt: TGTGCCAGCAGCCCGCAACAGGGGGCGCGAGAGCAGTACTTC

v_gene: TRBV4-3
d_gene: TRBD2
abundance: NA
j_gene: TRBJ2-3
CDR3aa: CASSQDAAGAADTQYF
CDR3nt: TGCGCCAGCAGCCAAGATGCCGCGGGAGCGGCAGATACGCAGTATTTT

v_gene: TRBV6-5
d_gene: NA
abundance: NA
j_gene: TRBJ2-2
CDR3aa: CASSYSVGTGELFF
CDR3nt: TGTGCCAGCAGTTACTCGGTGGGGACCGGGGAGCTGTTTTTT

v_gene: TRBV18
d_gene: NA
abundance: NA
j_gene: TRBJ2-5
CDR3aa: CASSPEEGYQETQYF
CDR3nt: TGTGCCAGCTCACCAGAGGAGGGGTACCAAGAGACCCAGTACTTC

v_gene: TRBV7-9
d_gene: NA
abundance: NA
j_gene: TRBJ2-7
CDR3aa: CASSKRLGGASSYEQYF
CDR3nt: TGTGCCAGCAGCAAACGACTGGGCGGGGCGAGCTCCTACGAGCAGTACTTC

v_gene: TRBV14
d_gene: NA
abundance: NA
j_gene: TRBJ2-1
CDR3aa: CASSPLWVPLFF
CDR3nt: TGTGCCAGCAGCCCGTTGTGGGTCCCGTTGTTCTTC

v_gene: TRBV29-1
d_gene: TRBD2
abundance: NA
j_gene: TRBJ2-3
CDR3aa: CSVELLAGGGTDTQYF
CDR3nt: TGCAGCGTCGAGTTACTAGCGGGAGGAGGCACAGATACGCAGTATTTT

v_gene: TRBV5-1
d_gene: TRBD1
abundance: NA
j_gene: TRBJ2-2
CDR3aa: CASSTGQGFASGELFF
CDR3nt: TGCGCCAGCAGCACGGGACAGGGCTTTGCGTCCGGGGAGCTGTTTTTT

v_gene: TRBV27
d_gene: TRBD2
abundance: NA
j_gene: TRBJ2-7
CDR3aa: CASSLGRELPYEQYF
CDR3nt: TGTGCCAGCAGTTTGGGGCGGGAGCTCCCCTACGAGCAGTACTTC

v_gene: TRBV19
d_gene: TRBD2
abundance: NA
j_gene: TRBJ2-7
CDR3aa: CASSISSGSGLYEQYF
CDR3nt: TGTGCCAGTAGTATATCCAGCGGGAGCGGATTATACGAGCAGTACTTC

v_gene: TRBV5-1
d_gene: NA
abundance: NA
j_gene: TRBJ2-1
CDR3aa: CASSLGGYNEQFF
CDR3nt: TGCGCCAGCAGCTTGGGGGGGTACAATGAGCAGTTCTTC

v_gene: TRBV21-1
d_gene: NA
abundance: NA
j_gene: TRBJ2-7
CDR3aa: CASSRDRAIDEQYF
CDR3nt: TGTGCCAGCAGCAGGGACAGGGCAATTGACGAGCAGTACTTC

v_gene: TRBV5-1
d_gene: TRBD2
abundance: NA
j_gene: TRBJ2-7
CDR3aa: CASEEPGGSEQYF
CDR3nt: TGCGCCAGCGAGGAGCCCGGGGGGAGCGAGCAGTACTTC

v_gene: TRBV4-1
d_gene: NA
abundance: NA
j_gene: TRBJ1-1
CDR3aa: CASSQDVGLGGWEAFF
CDR3nt: TGCGCCAGCAGCCAAGATGTAGGTTTGGGGGGCTGGGAAGCTTTCTTT